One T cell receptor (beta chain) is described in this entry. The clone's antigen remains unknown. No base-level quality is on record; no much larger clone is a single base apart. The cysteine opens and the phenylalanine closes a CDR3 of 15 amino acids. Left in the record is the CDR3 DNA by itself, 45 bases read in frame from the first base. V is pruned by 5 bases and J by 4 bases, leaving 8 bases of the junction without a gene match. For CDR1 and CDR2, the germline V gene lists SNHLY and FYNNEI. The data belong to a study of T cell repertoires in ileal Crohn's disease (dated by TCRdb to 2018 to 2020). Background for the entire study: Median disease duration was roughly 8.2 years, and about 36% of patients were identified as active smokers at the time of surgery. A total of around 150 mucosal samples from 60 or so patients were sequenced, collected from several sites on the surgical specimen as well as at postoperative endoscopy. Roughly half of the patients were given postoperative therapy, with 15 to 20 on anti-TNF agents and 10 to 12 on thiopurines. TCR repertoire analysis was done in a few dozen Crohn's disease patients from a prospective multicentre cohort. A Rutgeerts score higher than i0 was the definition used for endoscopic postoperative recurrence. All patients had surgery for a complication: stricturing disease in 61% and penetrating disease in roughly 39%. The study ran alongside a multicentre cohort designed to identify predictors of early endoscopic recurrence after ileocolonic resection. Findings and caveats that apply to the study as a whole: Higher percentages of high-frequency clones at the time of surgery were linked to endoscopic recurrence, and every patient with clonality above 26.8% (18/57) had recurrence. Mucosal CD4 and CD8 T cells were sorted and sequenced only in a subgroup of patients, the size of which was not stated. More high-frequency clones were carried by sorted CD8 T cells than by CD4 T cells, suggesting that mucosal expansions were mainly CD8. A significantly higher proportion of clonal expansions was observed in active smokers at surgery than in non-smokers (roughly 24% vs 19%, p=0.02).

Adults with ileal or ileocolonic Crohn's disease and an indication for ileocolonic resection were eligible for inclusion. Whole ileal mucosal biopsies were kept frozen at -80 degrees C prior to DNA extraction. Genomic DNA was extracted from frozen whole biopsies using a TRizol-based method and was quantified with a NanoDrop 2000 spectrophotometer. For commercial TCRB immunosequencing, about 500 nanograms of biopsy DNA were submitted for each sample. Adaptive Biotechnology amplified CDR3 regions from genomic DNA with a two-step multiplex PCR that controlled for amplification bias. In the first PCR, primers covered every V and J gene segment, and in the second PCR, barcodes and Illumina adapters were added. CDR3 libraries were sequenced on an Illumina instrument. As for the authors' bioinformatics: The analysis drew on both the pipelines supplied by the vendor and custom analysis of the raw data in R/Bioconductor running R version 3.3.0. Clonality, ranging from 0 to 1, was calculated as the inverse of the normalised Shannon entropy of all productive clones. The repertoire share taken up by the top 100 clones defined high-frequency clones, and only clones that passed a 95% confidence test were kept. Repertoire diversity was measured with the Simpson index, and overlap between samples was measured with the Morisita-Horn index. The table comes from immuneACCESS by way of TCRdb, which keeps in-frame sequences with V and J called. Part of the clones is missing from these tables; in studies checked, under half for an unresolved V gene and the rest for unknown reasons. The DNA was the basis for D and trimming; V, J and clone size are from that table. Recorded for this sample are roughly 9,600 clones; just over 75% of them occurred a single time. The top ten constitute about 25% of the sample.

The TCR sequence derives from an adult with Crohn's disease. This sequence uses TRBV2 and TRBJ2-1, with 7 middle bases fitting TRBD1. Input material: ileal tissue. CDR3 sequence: CASSNRQGNYNEQFF. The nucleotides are TGTGCCAGCAGTAACAGACAGGGAAATTACAATGAGCAGTTCTTC.